A selection of T cell receptor beta chains follows, all from one sample in a study of response to subunit inactivated influenza vaccine. Each CDR3 protein gets one entry after TCRdb re-called the RT-PCR reads with MiXCR. This sample has more than 200,000 distinct CDR3 sequences, with 9.5% to 15% found just once. This specimen consisted of non-naive T cells sorted from PBMCs, obtained 14 days before vaccination. These receptors were taken from a man aged 50 to 60 who received an inactivated influenza vaccine. Each CDR3 is given with its conserved first and last residue. A D gene is named only where the DNA matches it firmly. Rows may omit the clone size; those that give it use once, few, many or a size class.

abundance: many; v_gene: TRBV12-3/TRBV12-4; j_gene: TRBJ2-5; d_gene: -; CDR3nt: TGTGCCAGCAGTTTGTTTAGCAAATTAACCCAGTACTTC; CDR3aa: CASSLFSKLTQYF
abundance: -; v_gene: TRBV2; j_gene: TRBJ2-7; d_gene: TRBD2; CDR3nt: TGTGCCAGCACCCCGCGGTTGCCGGGACTAGCGGGAACTACCTACGAGCAGTACTTC; CDR3aa: CASTPRLPGLAGTTYEQYF
abundance: -; v_gene: TRBV30; j_gene: TRBJ1-5; d_gene: TRBD1; CDR3nt: TGTGCCTGGAGTGTAGGACAGGGGCTTCAGCCCCAGCATTTT; CDR3aa: CAWSVGQGLQPQHF
abundance: many; v_gene: TRBV20-1; j_gene: TRBJ2-3; d_gene: -; CDR3nt: TGCAGTGCAGGCCCTCGGGCAGATACGCAGTATTTT; CDR3aa: CSAGPRADTQYF
abundance: few; v_gene: TRBV2; j_gene: TRBJ1-5; d_gene: -; CDR3nt: TGTGCCAGCAGTGACTCACTATCGGCCCAGCATTTT; CDR3aa: CASSDSLSAQHF
abundance: -; v_gene: TRBV7-9; j_gene: TRBJ1-1; d_gene: -; CDR3nt: TGTGCCAGCAGCCCCCGGGACCGTGGATCGAACACTGAAGCTTTCTTT; CDR3aa: CASSPRDRGSNTEAFF
abundance: many; v_gene: TRBV3-1; j_gene: TRBJ2-1; d_gene: TRBD2; CDR3nt: TGTGCCAGCAGCCAACGAGCGGGAGACTATTACAATGAGCAGTTCTTC; CDR3aa: CASSQRAGDYYNEQFF
abundance: few; v_gene: TRBV11-2; j_gene: TRBJ2-4; d_gene: -; CDR3nt: TGTGCCAGCAGCTTAGACGTTGTTGGGACAACCAAAAACATTCAGTACTTC; CDR3aa: CASSLDVVGTTKNIQYF
abundance: -; v_gene: TRBV5-1; j_gene: TRBJ2-2; d_gene: TRBD1; CDR3nt: TGCGCCAGCAGCTTGGCGGGACAGCGAGGCGGGGAGCTGTTTTTT; CDR3aa: CASSLAGQRGGELFF
abundance: -; v_gene: TRBV28; j_gene: TRBJ2-5; d_gene: TRBD2; CDR3nt: TGTGCCAGCAGTTTTTCTAGCGGGGGGAAGGAGACCCAGTACTTC; CDR3aa: CASSFSSGGKETQYF
abundance: many; v_gene: TRBV19; j_gene: TRBJ2-4; d_gene: TRBD1; CDR3nt: TGTGCCAGTAGTTCGTGGACAGGGTTGGCCAAAAACATTCAGTACTTC; CDR3aa: CASSSWTGLAKNIQYF
abundance: -; v_gene: TRBV5-1; j_gene: TRBJ2-3; d_gene: -; CDR3nt: TGCGCCAGCAGCTTAGCGATTCTCACAGATACGCAGTATTTT; CDR3aa: CASSLAILTDTQYF
abundance: -; v_gene: TRBV10-3; j_gene: TRBJ1-1; d_gene: -; CDR3nt: TGTGCCATCAGTGAGTCGAGCCCCTCCGCCGGGGGGACCTGGGAAGCTTTCTTT; CDR3aa: CAISESSPSAGGTWEAFF
abundance: -; v_gene: TRBV3-1; j_gene: TRBJ2-5; d_gene: -; CDR3nt: TGTGCCAGCAGCCAAGTTTGGGAGACCCAGTACTTC; CDR3aa: CASSQVWETQYF
abundance: -; v_gene: TRBV20-1; j_gene: TRBJ2-2; d_gene: -; CDR3nt: TGCAGTGCTAGAGAAAAGAACACCGGGGAGCTGTTTTTT; CDR3aa: CSAREKNTGELFF
abundance: many; v_gene: TRBV5-1; j_gene: TRBJ2-7; d_gene: TRBD1; CDR3nt: TGCGCCAGCAGCTTGGACCCCAGGGGGACCTACGAGCAGTACTTC; CDR3aa: CASSLDPRGTYEQYF
abundance: few; v_gene: TRBV5-1; j_gene: TRBJ2-7; d_gene: TRBD1; CDR3nt: TGCGCCAGCAGCTTCGGACAGGGGGTGGGCGAGCAGTACTTC; CDR3aa: CASSFGQGVGEQYF
abundance: many; v_gene: TRBV12-3/TRBV12-4; j_gene: TRBJ2-5; d_gene: TRBD1; CDR3nt: TGTGCCAGCAGTTTAGGGGACAGGGGGCACGAGACCCAGTACTTC; CDR3aa: CASSLGDRGHETQYF
abundance: -; v_gene: TRBV6-2/TRBV6-3; j_gene: TRBJ2-3; d_gene: -; CDR3nt: TGTGCCAGCAGTTCGGACGGGGAATTCACAGATACGCAGTATTTT; CDR3aa: CASSSDGEFTDTQYF
abundance: -; v_gene: TRBV5-1; j_gene: TRBJ1-2; d_gene: -; CDR3nt: TGCGCCAGCAGCGGGGGCCGCCTCAACTATGGCTACACCTTC; CDR3aa: CASSGGRLNYGYTF
abundance: many; v_gene: TRBV7-9; j_gene: TRBJ2-3; d_gene: -; CDR3nt: TGTGCCAGCAGCGTACAGGGTTGGGGCACAGATACGCAGTATTTT; CDR3aa: CASSVQGWGTDTQYF
abundance: -; v_gene: TRBV5-6; j_gene: TRBJ2-7; d_gene: TRBD2; CDR3nt: TGTGCCAGCAGCTTGGGGCGTAAGCGGGAGATCGACGAGCAGTACTTC; CDR3aa: CASSLGRKREIDEQYF
abundance: -; v_gene: TRBV11-2; j_gene: TRBJ2-5; d_gene: TRBD1; CDR3nt: TGTGCCAGCAGCTTAAACAGGGGTCCCGAGACCCAGTACTTC; CDR3aa: CASSLNRGPETQYF
abundance: -; v_gene: TRBV6-5; j_gene: TRBJ1-5; d_gene: -; CDR3nt: TGTGCCAGCGGGAGGACGGGTCAGCCCCAGCATTTT; CDR3aa: CASGRTGQPQHF
abundance: -; v_gene: TRBV6-2/TRBV6-3; j_gene: TRBJ2-1; d_gene: -; CDR3nt: TGTGCCAGCAGTTACTCAGGGATACAGTTCTTC; CDR3aa: CASSYSGIQFF
abundance: few; v_gene: TRBV20-1; j_gene: TRBJ1-5; d_gene: -; CDR3nt: TGCAGTGCTAGAGTGGGGAATTATCAGCCCCAGCATTTT; CDR3aa: CSARVGNYQPQHF
abundance: few; v_gene: TRBV7-9; j_gene: TRBJ2-5; d_gene: -; CDR3nt: TGTGCCAGCAGCCGGGGACAAAGAGAGACCCAGTACTTC; CDR3aa: CASSRGQRETQYF
abundance: many; v_gene: TRBV4-1; j_gene: TRBJ1-2; d_gene: TRBD1; CDR3nt: TGCGCCAGCAGCCAAGGTCCGGCAGGGGGGATTCACTATGGCTACACCTTC; CDR3aa: CASSQGPAGGIHYGYTF
abundance: few; v_gene: TRBV30; j_gene: TRBJ2-5; d_gene: -; CDR3nt: TGTGCCTGGAGTGTCCTAGCGGCCAGGGGGACCCAGTACTTC; CDR3aa: CAWSVLAARGTQYF
abundance: few; v_gene: TRBV20-1; j_gene: TRBJ2-7; d_gene: TRBD1; CDR3nt: TGCAGTGCTACAGGACAGGGGAAAGGTTACGAGCAGTACTTC; CDR3aa: CSATGQGKGYEQYF
abundance: many; v_gene: TRBV6-5; j_gene: TRBJ2-1; d_gene: -; CDR3nt: TGTGCCAGCAGCTCCATTGGACTAACCAACAATGAGCAGTTCTTC; CDR3aa: CASSSIGLTNNEQFF
abundance: -; v_gene: TRBV20-1; j_gene: TRBJ1-4; d_gene: -; CDR3nt: TGCAGTGCTAGTTTTAGGGAGGGAGGTGAAAAACTGTTTTTT; CDR3aa: CSASFREGGEKLFF
abundance: -; v_gene: TRBV10-3; j_gene: TRBJ2-7; d_gene: TRBD2; CDR3nt: TGTGCCATCAGTCCGGGACTAGCGGGAAACGAGCAGTACTTC; CDR3aa: CAISPGLAGNEQYF
abundance: -; v_gene: TRBV10-3; j_gene: TRBJ2-3; d_gene: TRBD2; CDR3nt: TGTGCCATCAGTCGACTAGCGGGAGCTTATACGCAGAATTTT; CDR3aa: CAISRLAGAYTQNF
abundance: few; v_gene: TRBV6-1; j_gene: TRBJ2-7; d_gene: TRBD2; CDR3nt: TGTGCCAGCGGTAGCGGGAGTTTGTCTGACGAGCAGTACTTC; CDR3aa: CASGSGSLSDEQYF
abundance: -; v_gene: TRBV20-1; j_gene: TRBJ2-7; d_gene: -; CDR3nt: TGCAGTGCTAGAGATCGGTTTGGACTCGACTACGAGCAGTACTTC; CDR3aa: CSARDRFGLDYEQYF
abundance: many; v_gene: TRBV12-3/TRBV12-4; j_gene: TRBJ2-5; d_gene: -; CDR3nt: TGTGCCAGCTTCAAATCGGGCGAACACCAAGAGACCCAGTACTTC; CDR3aa: CASFKSGEHQETQYF
abundance: many; v_gene: TRBV5-1; j_gene: TRBJ2-3; d_gene: TRBD1; CDR3nt: TGCGCCAGCAGCGCCGGGACAGACACAGATACGCAGTATTTT; CDR3aa: CASSAGTDTDTQYF
abundance: many; v_gene: TRBV20-1; j_gene: TRBJ2-1; d_gene: TRBD2; CDR3nt: TGCAGTGCTAGACTTACTCCGGGACTAGCGGGTGAGCAGTTCTTC; CDR3aa: CSARLTPGLAGEQFF
abundance: few; v_gene: TRBV6-1; j_gene: TRBJ1-5; d_gene: -; CDR3nt: TGTGCCAGCAGTATTCGGGGGCTGTATCAGCCCCAGCATTTT; CDR3aa: CASSIRGLYQPQHF
abundance: few; v_gene: TRBV10-3; j_gene: TRBJ2-1; d_gene: -; CDR3nt: TGTGCCATCAGTGAGAATTCAGGTAGGGGGGATGAGCAGTTCTTC; CDR3aa: CAISENSGRGDEQFF
abundance: -; v_gene: TRBV6-5; j_gene: TRBJ2-3; d_gene: TRBD1; CDR3nt: TGTGCCAGCAGTTTAGGGACAGGGGGCGCGACAGATACGCAGTATTTT; CDR3aa: CASSLGTGGATDTQYF